This TCR beta chain was retrieved from a study of cytomegalovirus exposure and HLA in healthy donors. This CDR3 spans 14 amino acids. CDR1 and CDR2 from the germline V gene are SEHNR and FQNEAQ (reference sequence). The junction had 6 bases not matched to a gene; V was cut back by 5 bases and J by 4 bases. PCR amplification relied on 60 Vbeta primers (plus 13 Jbeta primers). Profiling relied on immunoSEQ multiplex PCR, and the TCRdb table lists in-frame clones only, not all of them. The table lists around 130,000 clones, 60% to 85% of them singletons. This clonotype was obtained from a man aged 25-45 years in good health and CMV-seronegative. Sample: PBMCs. The rearrangement joins TRBV7-9 to TRBJ1-1; 8 bases agree with TRBD1. In DNA, the CDR3 is TGTGCCAGCAGCCGGACAGGGTGGGGCACTGAAGCTTTCTTT. As protein: CASSRTGWGTEAFF.